Included here is one T cell receptor (beta chain) sequence, with context. Its specificity is not known. This probably arose from a read error, given a far larger clone one base away. Other DNA sequences in this specimen translate into the identical CDR3. V dropped 4 bases and J dropped 3; count of bases not matched to a gene: 8. Germline CDR1 and CDR2: GTSNPN and SVGIG (reference sequence). The CDR3 consists of 15 residues. The record originates from a study of shared clonotypes between healthy human individuals. Study results and limitations: It was the few donors that limited the genetic and exposure-history diversity represented.

The study ran the assay at deep level. Assay: immunoSEQ multiplex PCR; the TCRdb copy retains only in-frame clones and omits some. The sample has some 450,000 clones; about 74% are singletons. The chain employs TRBV30 and TRBJ2-2; 7 nucleotides agree with TRBD2. The sequencing sample was made of PBMCs. The sequence derives from a woman in her thirties or forties in good health. Some clones in this sample may be carry-over from other donors' samples. CDR3 protein: CAWILAGLDTGELFF. The DNA for the CDR3 is TGTGCCTGGATATTAGCGGGCCTTGACACCGGGGAGCTGTTTTTT.